This section outlines one T cell receptor beta chain sequence together with its context. Per the original data handling: Estimation of nucleated cell counts was performed using reference gene primer amplification. Here immunoSEQ multiplex PCR was the method, and the copy in TCRdb shows in-frame clones only, minus some. That table furnishes V, J and clone size, whereas the DNA furnished D and trimming. The sample has some 370,000 clones; 90% are singletons. This entry is derived from a study of blood T cell repertoires in COVID-19. CDR1 is SGHTS and CDR2 is YDEGEE in the germline V gene. Trimming cost V 2 bases and J 4 bases, with 12 bases left between them. The length of the CDR3 is 14 residues.

The receptor was derived from a man between 18 and 29 years old with active or convalescent COVID-19. Sequencing input: peripheral blood. V usage is TRBV5-8 and J usage is TRBJ1-2, with D unresolved. The CDR3 loop reads CASSLWHDPYGYTF. DNA for the CDR3: TGTGCCAGCAGCTTATGGCACGATCCCTATGGCTACACCTTC. The full variable domain, completed using reference TRBV5-8 and TRBJ1-2, is EAGVTQSPTHLIKTRGQQATLRCSPISGHTSVYWYQQALGLGLQFLLWYDEGEERNRGNFPPRFSGRQFPNYSSELNVNALELEDSALYLCASSLWHDPYGYTFGSGTRLTVV.